This T cell receptor (beta chain) was sequenced during a study of cytomegalovirus exposure and HLA in healthy donors. Likely unrecorded immune exposures existed in these nominally healthy donors. 60 Vbeta and 13 Jbeta primers were used in PCR. Repertoires were generated with immunoSEQ multiplex PCR, while TCRdb's copy carries only in-frame clones and drops some. The sample gives roughly 130,000 clones, approximately 80% of which show up once; around 3% is in the top ten. Study conclusions and caveats: When a later analysis compared HLA-associated TCR beta chains with equally common others, the HLA-associated chains turned out to be more clonally expanded and to have lower generation probabilities.

The CDR3 has 14 residues. Germline V gene sequence: CDR1 GTSNPN, CDR2 SVGIG (reference sequence). V was trimmed by 3 bases and J by 1 base, leaving 10 bases between them. Comments on this clone: Its antigen remains unidentified.

The TCR comes from a boy aged 2-9 years in good health and CMV-seronegative. Sequenced: PBMCs. The chain combines TRBV30 with TRBJ2-1; D remains unclear. CDR3 nucleotide sequence: TGTGCCTGGAGCCCCGGAGATTCCTACAATGAGCAGTTCTTC. Translated, it gives CAWSPGDSYNEQFF.